The entry below describes one T cell receptor (beta chain). What it recognizes is unknown. Researchers prepared the TRB cDNA libraries using 5' RACE with UMI labels. TCRdb reprocessed the 5' RACE reads, keeping one entry per CDR3 protein, no DNA. In total, the table holds over 100,000 distinct CDR3 sequences. This entry is derived from a study of CXCR3-negative and CXCR3-positive naive CD8 T cells. Study-wide findings and caveats: Compared with CXCR3-negative naive cells, CXCR3-positive naive cells showed more hydrophobic TRB CDR3s. Similar TRBV-TRBJ usage characterized naive CXCR3-negative and CXCR3-positive cells; memory cells differed.

Per the germline V gene, CDR1 is SSHAT and CDR2 is FNYEAQ (reference sequence). CDR3 length: 14 residues. V usage is TRBV7-7 and J usage is TRBJ2-3. The source material was naive CXCR3+ CD8+ T cells from blood. Regarding subset: CD45RO-CCR7+CD27+CD95- naive CD8+ T cells expressing CXCR3 (TNR3+). The source is a human donor in good health. Some clones in this sample may be carry-over from other donors' samples. The CDR3 is CASSLLGRTDTQYF.